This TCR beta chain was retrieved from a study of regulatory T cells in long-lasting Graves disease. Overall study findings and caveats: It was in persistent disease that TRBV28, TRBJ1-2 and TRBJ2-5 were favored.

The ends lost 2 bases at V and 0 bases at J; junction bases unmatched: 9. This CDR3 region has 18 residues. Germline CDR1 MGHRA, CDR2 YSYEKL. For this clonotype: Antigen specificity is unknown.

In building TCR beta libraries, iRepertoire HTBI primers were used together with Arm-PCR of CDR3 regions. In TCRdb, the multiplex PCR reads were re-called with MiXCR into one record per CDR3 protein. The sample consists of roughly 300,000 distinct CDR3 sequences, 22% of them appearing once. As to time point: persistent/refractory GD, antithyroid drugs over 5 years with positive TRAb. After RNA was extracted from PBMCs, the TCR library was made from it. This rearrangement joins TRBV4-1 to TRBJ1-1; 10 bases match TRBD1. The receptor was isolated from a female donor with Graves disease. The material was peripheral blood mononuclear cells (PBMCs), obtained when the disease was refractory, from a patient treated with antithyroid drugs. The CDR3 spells CASSQSAGQGNMNTEAFF. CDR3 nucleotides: TGCGCCAGCAGCCAATCAGCGGGACAGGGGAACATGAACACTGAAGCTTTCTTT.